The next 30 T cell receptor beta chains were all read from a single sample in a study of blood T cells in healthy people across ages. Together with a sample-barcoded 5' primer, a J-beta primer mix was included in a second PCR lasting about 7 to 12 cycles. MiXCR was run by TCRdb on the 5' RACE reads, yielding one entry per CDR3 protein. Of 1.5 million to 2 million distinct CDR3 sequences listed, about 39% are singletons. Source material: blood. These receptors all come from a human donor in good health.

This clonotype was picked up a small number of times. This chain links TRBV4-3 with TRBJ2-5; D unclear. Germline CDR1 LGHNA, CDR2 YSLEER. The V end was cut by 5 bases, the J end by 4 bases, with 17 bases between. This CDR3 has 15 amino acids. In DNA, the CDR3 is TGCGCCAGCAGCGAAAGCCCCAGTGGGCGAGAGACCCAGTACTTC. Protein product: CASSESPSGRETQYF.

This clonotype was seen more than once but under ten times. The chain carries TRBV20-1 and TRBJ2-7; TRBD1 matches 12 bases. The CDR3 consists of 20 residues. Trimming at V came to 0 bases and at J to 3 bases, leaving 18 bases not matched to a gene. Germline V CDR1 and CDR2: DFQATT, SNEGSKA (reference sequence). CDR3 in amino acids: CSARDLVGTGGDYYGYEQYF. CDR3 sequence (DNA): TGCAGTGCTAGAGATCTAGTTGGGACAGGGGGCGATTATTACGGCTACGAGCAGTACTTC.

V and J are TRBV29-1 and TRBJ2-2; TRBD1 agrees at 8 bases. J lost 5 bases, V lost 4 bases, and 15 bases had no gene match. This CDR3 spans 17 amino acids. Germline V lookup: CDR1 SQVTM, CDR2 ANQGSEA. CDR3 nucleotides: TGCAGCGTTGGGTACAATATAGGGACAGGCGATACCGGGGAGCTGTTTTTT. Residues: CSVGYNIGTGDTGELFF.

V usage is TRBV5-1 and J usage is TRBJ2-3, with D possibly being TRBD1 (5 bases). CDR1 is SGHRS and CDR2 is YFSETQ in the germline V gene. This CDR3 has 15 amino acids. Trimming pared 0 bases from V and 3 bases from J, leaving 11 bases between. The CDR3 sequence is CASSLGRAVTDTQYF. CDR3 DNA: TGCGCCAGCAGCTTGGGCAGGGCGGTAACAGATACGCAGTATTTT.

V is TRBV9 and J is TRBJ2-7; D is unresolved. Trimming removed 0 bases from V and 2 bases from J, with 15 bases in between. The CDR3 is 16 residues long. Germline loops: CDR1 SGDLS, CDR2 YYNGEE. CDR3 region: CASSVGGWEEAYEQYF. CDR3 sequence (DNA): TGTGCCAGCAGCGTAGGGGGTTGGGAAGAGGCCTACGAGCAGTACTTC. The variable domain in full, with the rest retrieved from reference TRBV9 and TRBJ2-7, is DSGVTQTPKHLITATGQRVTLRCSPRSGDLSVYWYQQSLDQGLQFLIQYYNGEERAKGNILERFSAQQFPDLHSELNLSSLELGDSALYFCASSVGGWEEAYEQYFGPGTRLTVT.

Remarks on this clonotype: The missing conserved phenylalanine or tryptophan at the end of this CDR3 makes a read error likely. V gene TRBV5-1 combines with J gene TRBJ2-4, with D uncertain. From germline, CDR1 is SGHRS and CDR2 YFSETQ. The CDR3 extends over 15 amino acids. The CDR3 protein is CASSPHQNAKNIQYC. The CDR3 DNA reads as TGCGCCAGCAGCCCCCACCAAAACGCCAAAAACATCCAGTACTGC.

The V gene is TRBV28, the J gene TRBJ2-7; TRBD2 is a possible D gene (5 bases). Trimming left V 4 bases short and J 3 bases short, with 19 bases between. CDR1 and CDR2 from the germline V gene are MDHEN and SYDVKM. The CDR3 length is 16 residues. CDR3 protein: CASSYGPPGDRYEQYF. In nucleotides, the CDR3 is TGTGCCAGCAGTTACGGTCCCCCCGGGGATCGCTACGAGCAGTACTTC.

V gene TRBV3-1 combines with J gene TRBJ2-1; TRBD2 might be the D (5 bases). CDR1 and CDR2 from the germline V gene are LGHDT and YNNKEL (reference sequence). With 0 bases removed from V and 5 bases from J, the gap between germline ends came to 8 bases. The CDR3 loop spans 14 amino acids. The CDR3 is CASSQEQRHNEQFF. CDR3 coding DNA: TGTGCCAGCAGCCAAGAGCAGCGGCACAATGAGCAGTTCTTC.

The sample holds a few counts of this clonotype. This chain links TRBV29-1 with TRBJ1-4; D remains ambiguous. Germline V gene sequence: CDR1 SQVTM, CDR2 ANQGSEA. The V and J ends lost 3 bases and 0 bases respectively, with 8 bases between them. CDR3 size: 14 residues. CDR3 residues: CSVEFTATNEKLFF. For the CDR3, the DNA is TGCAGCGTTGAGTTTACGGCAACTAATGAAAAACTGTTTTTT.

Comment on this clonotype: Here the CDR3 omits its conserved ending phenylalanine or tryptophan, so a read error is the likely source. The V gene is TRBV7-2, the J gene TRBJ2-1; D call uncertain. The CDR3 covers 13 residues. In germline, CDR1 is SGHTA, CDR2 FQGNSA. V dropped 3 bases and J dropped 8 bases, with 11 bases sitting between them. The CDR3 protein is CASSFGPRDEQFL. The CDR3 DNA follows: TGTGCCAGCAGCTTTGGACCCCGCGATGAGCAGTTCTTA.

The table lists this clonotype with many counts. The chain has TRBV29-1 and TRBJ2-7; 7 bases are a match to TRBD1. The germline CDR1 and CDR2 sequences are SQVTM and ANQGSEA. The CDR3 runs 13 residues. V lost 0 bases to trimming and J lost 2 bases; unmatched junction nucleotides: 1. The CDR3 sequence: CSVEETGTYEQYF. The CDR3 DNA reads TGCAGCGTTGAAGAGACAGGGACCTACGAGCAGTACTTC.

V usage is TRBV12-3 or TRBV12-4 and J usage is TRBJ2-2; 12 bases fit TRBD2. Germline trimming cut 1 base from V and 7 bases from J; bases unmatched to any gene: 10. This CDR3 region has 18 residues. This CDR3 reads CASSLGASGGAFGGELFF. CDR3 sequence (DNA): TGTGCCAGCAGTTTAGGGGCTAGCGGGGGGGCTTTCGGCGGGGAGCTGTTTTTT.

The sample holds a few counts of this clonotype. V and J are TRBV12-3 or TRBV12-4 and TRBJ1-2; D may be TRBD1 (6 bases). The V end was cut by 4 bases, the J end by 8 bases, with 14 bases between. The CDR3 spans 13 residues. CDR3 sequence reads: CASSSARGSGYTF. In DNA, the CDR3 is TGTGCCAGCAGTTCTGCAAGGGGGAGCGGCTACACCTTC.

J is TRBJ1-4 and V is TRBV7-6; D is unresolved. Germline loops: CDR1 SGHVS, CDR2 FNYEAQ. V lost 5 bases to trimming and J lost 11 bases, with 15 bases between them. CDR3 length equals 13 residues. Written as DNA, the CDR3 is TGTGCCAGCAGCCCGGAGGGCTTGGGTAAACTGTTTTTT. This sequence encodes CASSPEGLGKLFF.

This chain joins TRBV4-2 and TRBJ2-1; maybe TRBD2 (6 bases). Per germline, CDR1 LGHNA and CDR2 YNFKEQ. CDR3 length equals 17 residues. The V end was cut by 0 bases, the J end by 2 bases, with 14 bases between. The CDR3 bases are TGTGCCAGCAGCCAAGATCCGGAGGGCGGGGCCTACAATGAGCAGTTCTTC. Translated: CASSQDPEGGAYNEQFF.

The V call is TRBV6-2 or TRBV6-3, the J call TRBJ1-2, with D unresolved. This CDR3 spans 13 amino acids. Germline V gene sequence: CDR1 MNHEY, CDR2 SVGEGT. Deletions cut 4 bases from V and 2 bases from J, with 8 bases between. Here the CDR3 reads CASSSRPNYGYTF. The CDR3, as DNA: TGTGCCAGCAGTTCGAGACCAAACTATGGCTACACCTTC.

V is TRBV20-1 and J is TRBJ1-1; D is ambiguous. Germline CDR1 is DFQATT and CDR2 is SNEGSKA (reference sequence). The CDR3 has 12 amino acids. The V gene lost 0 bases and the J gene lost 4 bases, with 6 bases spanning the gap. The CDR3 sequence is CSARDTLTEAFF. The CDR3 DNA is TGCAGTGCTAGAGATACCCTCACTGAAGCTTTCTTT.

The table lists this clonotype with a few counts. The V and J genes are TRBV2 and TRBJ1-2, with D unresolved. The germline gives CDR1 SNHLY, CDR2 FYNNEI. V lost 3 bases, J lost 3 bases, and 8 bases lay in between. The CDR3 is 13 amino acids. Here the CDR3 reads CASSEFGYYGYTF. CDR3 coding DNA: TGTGCCAGCAGTGAGTTCGGATACTATGGCTACACCTTC.

The chain uses TRBV5-1 and TRBJ2-3; 12 bases line up with TRBD2. The germline gives CDR1 SGHRS, CDR2 YFSETQ. The CDR3 spans 18 residues. V trimming: 4 bases; J trimming: 5 bases; junction bases outside the gene matches: 14. The CDR3: CASSLTSSSGGAVDTQYF. The CDR3 region has the DNA TGCGCCAGCAGCCTAACCTCCTCTAGCGGGGGGGCGGTAGATACGCAGTATTTT.

Concerning this clonotype itself: A much more abundant neighbour one base away suggests this may be a read error. This chain links TRBV6-2 or TRBV6-3 with TRBJ2-1; D is tentatively TRBD1 or TRBD2 (5 bases each). The better agreement between TRBJ2-7 and the DNA end casts doubt on the J call. Per germline, CDR1 MNHEY and CDR2 SVGEGT. The CDR3 has 13 residues. Written as DNA, the CDR3 is TGTGCTAGCACTGTCGGGACCCTCTACAAGCAGTACTTC. It translates to CASTVGTLYKQYF.

On this clonotype itself: This sequence is one base from a far larger clone and is likely a read error. The DNA for the CDR3 is TGTGCCAGCAACTTAGGTGGCGTAGGGTACGAGCAGTACTTC. As protein: CASNLGGVGYEQYF. V gene TRBV7-8 combines with J gene TRBJ2-7; D gene unclear. In germline, CDR1 is SGHVS, CDR2 FQNEAQ. This CDR3 is built from 14 residues.

This clonotype was found a few times. The CDR3 region is CATSRGGGLSSYEQYF. CDR3 sequence (DNA): TGTGCCACCAGCAGAGGTGGAGGGCTTAGCTCCTACGAGCAGTACTTC. The chain has TRBV15 and TRBJ2-7, with D possibly TRBD2 on 6 matching bases. V was pared by 1 base and J by 0 bases, with 13 bases between. This CDR3 is 16 amino acids long. CDR1 is LNHNV and CDR2 is YYDKDF in the germline V gene (reference sequence).

This clonotype was observed a few times. CDR3 loop: CASSLVRRGSKTSTDTQYF. The CDR3 DNA is TGTGCCAGCAGCTTAGTGCGGCGGGGGAGCAAAACAAGCACAGATACGCAGTATTTT. V usage is TRBV7-2 and J usage is TRBJ2-3; 7 bases align to TRBD2. The junction had 13 bases not matched to a gene; V was cut back by 1 base and J by 0 bases. The CDR3 extends over 19 amino acids. The germline CDR1 and CDR2 sequences are SGHTA and FQGNSA.

This clonotype has only a few counts. This sequence joins TRBV29-1 and TRBJ1-2, with D hard to call. Germline V gene sequence: CDR1 SQVTM, CDR2 ANQGSEA. Trimming pared 7 bases from V and 10 bases from J, leaving 22 bases between. This CDR3 comprises 13 residues. DNA for the CDR3: TGCAGCGCCCGACCGTCTGGAGGCGATGACTACACCTTC. As protein: CSARPSGGDDYTF.

The gene calls are TRBV12-3 or TRBV12-4 and TRBJ2-2; D unclear. This CDR3 region has 12 residues. V was cut by 7 bases and J by 2 bases, with 5 bases left in between. The CDR3 coding sequence is TGTGCCAGCACGCGTAACACCGGGGAGCTGTTTTTT. Translated, it gives CASTRNTGELFF.

This clonotype was seen a single time. V is TRBV6-2 or TRBV6-3 and J is TRBJ1-2, with D hard to call. The CDR3 loop spans 13 amino acids. Germline V gene sequence: CDR1 MNHEY, CDR2 SVGEGT. Trimming took 0 bases from V and 8 from J, leaving 10 bases between them. DNA of the CDR3: TGTGCCAGCAGTTACTCCGGCCAGTCCGGCTACACCTTC. This gives the protein CASSYSGQSGYTF.

J is TRBJ2-5 and V is TRBV5-4; 8 bases agree with TRBD1. CDR1 and CDR2 from the germline V gene are SGHNT and YYREEE (reference sequence). This CDR3 is 15 amino acids long. V was clipped by 6 bases and J by 3 bases; unmatched bases: 10. CDR3 loop: CASNLGTGEKETQYF. CDR3 bases: TGTGCCAGCAACCTTGGGACAGGAGAAAAAGAGACCCAGTACTTC. The full variable domain, rest sourced from reference TRBV5-4 and TRBJ2-5, is ETGVTQSPTHLIKTRGQQVTLRCSSQSGHNTVSWYQQALGQGPQFIFQYYREEENGRGNFPPRFSGLQFPNYSSELNVNALELDDSALYLCASNLGTGEKETQYFGPGTRLLVL.

This clonotype was seen ten or more times. The DNA of the CDR3 is TGCAGTGCTAGAGAGGGGGACAGGATGGGCACTGAAGCTTTCTTT. It codes for CSAREGDRMGTEAFF. The rearrangement uses TRBV20-1 and TRBJ1-1; 8 bases map to TRBD1. The CDR3 is 15 residues long. The junction had 7 bases not matched to a gene; V was cut back by 0 bases and J by 4 bases. Germline CDR1 DFQATT, CDR2 SNEGSKA (reference sequence).

This clonotype was seen at least ten times. The chain employs TRBV4-1 and TRBJ2-5, with 9 nucleotides matching TRBD2. The V gene end was trimmed by 1 base and the J gene end by 1 base; junction bases not matched to a gene: 4. Per germline, CDR1 MGHRA and CDR2 YSYEKL. The CDR3 loop spans 16 amino acids. The CDR3: CASSQGSGGIQETQYF. In nucleotides, the CDR3 is TGCGCCAGCAGCCAAGGTAGCGGGGGTATCCAAGAGACCCAGTACTTC.

This chain uses TRBV18 with TRBJ1-4; D call uncertain. V lost 3 bases to trimming and J lost 8 bases, with 7 bases between them. The CDR3 has 12 residues. The germline CDR1 and CDR2 sequences are KGHSH and LQKENI. The CDR3 spells CASSPDLEKLFF. Here the CDR3 DNA reads TGTGCCAGCTCACCTGACTTGGAAAAACTGTTTTTT. Full variable domain (missing parts from reference TRBV18 and TRBJ1-4): NAGVMQNPRHLVRRRGQEARLRCSPMKGHSHVYWYRQLPEEGLKFMVYLQKENIIDESGMPKERFSAEFPKEGPSILRIQQVVRGDSAAYFCASSPDLEKLFFGSGTQLSVL.